The clone carrying this TCR beta chain was recorded only once. V was shortened by 3 bases and J by 6 bases, with 15 bases between the two germline ends. From germline, CDR1 is GTSNPN and CDR2 SVGIG (reference sequence). The CDR3 has 14 amino acids. The sample is drawn from a study of CD8 T cells in Susac syndrome. An input of about 0.45 to 1 ug of RNA was subjected to reverse transcription using random hexamers. TCRdb reprocessed the immunoSEQ multiplex PCR reads via MiXCR and lists one record per CDR3 protein. Of some 130,000 distinct CDR3 sequences in the sample, roughly 94% were seen once. The TCR originated in a human donor with Susac syndrome. The V and J genes are TRBV30 and TRBJ2-1; possibly TRBD1 or TRBD2 for D (5 bases each). Sequenced sample: CD8+ T cells from PBMCs. Written as DNA, the CDR3 is TGTGCCTGGAGATCGAGGGGACCGTTCAATGAGCAGTTCTTC. Its protein product is CAWRSRGPFNEQFF.